These 27 T cell receptor beta chains originate from one sample sequenced in a study of graft-versus-host responses after intestinal transplantation. Their cognate antigens are unknown. Produced via immunoSEQ multiplex PCR; TCRdb's table is partial and in-frame only. The sample yields some 93,000 clones, 91% seen once. The sample consisted of unstimulated CD8+ T cells sorted from spleen or lymph node cells, taken before intestinal transplant. Receptors were obtained from a human donor who received an intestinal transplant.

This chain uses TRBV23-1 with TRBJ2-7; maybe TRBD1 (5 bases). TRBV23-1 is recorded as an ORF, its role being uncertain. Deletions cut 0 bases from V and 6 bases from J, with 12 bases between. This CDR3 is built from 14 residues. DNA of the CDR3: TGCGCCAGCAGTCAATCGAGGCAGGGATGCGAGCAGTACTTC. Its protein is CASSQSRQGCEQYF.

The V call is TRBV9, the J call TRBJ2-7; D is unresolved. Germline-derived CDR1 and CDR2 are SGDLS and YYNGEE. Trimming cost V 4 bases and J 7 bases, with 9 bases left between them. This CDR3 spans 11 amino acids. CDR3 nucleotide sequence: TGTGCCAGCAGCCCGGTGAGGGAGCAGTACTTC. It encodes CASSPVREQYF.

As for this clone: Within the sample, other DNA sequences also encode this same CDR3. This chain connects TRBV30 to TRBJ2-7, with TRBD1 identical over 8 bases. Trimming removed 2 bases from V and 3 bases from J; junction bases left unmatched: 6. This CDR3 region has 14 residues. Germline V gives CDR1 GTSNPN, CDR2 SVGIG (reference sequence). The CDR3 DNA follows: TGTGCCTGGAGTACTCGGACAGGGAGCTACGAGCAGTACTTC. Protein sequence: CAWSTRTGSYEQYF.

This clone was recorded only once. The V and J genes are TRBV9 and TRBJ2-1, with D maybe TRBD1 (6 bases). CDR3 length: 16 residues. V lost 3 bases, J lost 7 bases, and 20 bases lay in between. Per the germline V gene, CDR1 is SGDLS and CDR2 is YYNGEE. This CDR3 reads CASSAIPFFQGNEQFF. CDR3 DNA sequence: TGTGCCAGCAGCGCAATCCCCTTCTTCCAGGGGAATGAGCAGTTCTTC.

V and J are TRBV4-1 and TRBJ1-5, with 7 bases identical to TRBD1. The CDR3 extends over 15 amino acids. Germline CDR1 and CDR2: MGHRA and YSYEKL. J lost 3 bases, V lost 3 bases, and 5 bases had no gene match. The DNA for the CDR3 is TGCGCCAGCAGCCAGGGGGACAGACTCAATCAGCCCCAGCATTTT. It specifies CASSQGDRLNQPQHF.

Comment on this clone: Other DNA sequences of this sample code for an identical CDR3. The chain employs TRBV6-1 and TRBJ2-7; D perhaps matches TRBD1 (6 bases). Germline loops: CDR1 MNHNS, CDR2 SASEGT. V lost 6 bases to trimming and J lost 2 bases, with 11 bases between them. There are 13 residues in the CDR3. CDR3 DNA sequence: TGTGCCAGCAGCCCCAGGGGCCCCTACGAGCAGTACTTC. It yields the protein CASSPRGPYEQYF.

This chain uses TRBV6-5 with TRBJ2-5, with 7 bases that match TRBD2. Germline V lookup: CDR1 MNHEY, CDR2 SVGAGI. The CDR3 sequence is 15 residues long. V trimming: 0 bases; J trimming: 3 bases; junction bases outside the gene matches: 4. CDR3 sequence (DNA): TGTGCCAGCAGTTACTCTGTCCGGGGGGAAGAGACCCAGTACTTC. Translating gives CASSYSVRGEETQYF.

This rearrangement joins TRBV6-5 to TRBJ1-1; D may be TRBD1 (6 bases). CDR3 length: 13 amino acids. Germline V gene data show CDR1 as MNHEY and CDR2 as SVGAGI. Deletions cut 2 bases from V and 7 bases from J, with 11 bases between. CDR3 in amino acids: CASSYGRGGEAFF. The CDR3, as DNA: TGTGCCAGCAGTTACGGTAGAGGGGGTGAAGCTTTCTTT.

This sequence joins TRBV4-1 and TRBJ1-2; D gene unclear. Germline V gene lookup returns CDR1 MGHRA and CDR2 YSYEKL. The CDR3 consists of 15 residues. Trimming shortened V by 3 bases and J by 4 bases, and 15 bases separated the two germline ends. This CDR3 reads CASSQRQDPSYGYTF. DNA for the CDR3: TGCGCCAGCAGCCAGCGACAAGACCCCTCCTATGGCTACACCTTC.

This chain joins TRBV21-1 and TRBJ2-2; no check of the table's D call, TRBD1, against the DNA was made. TRBV21-1 is annotated as a pseudogene. The CDR3 is made up of 22 amino acids. The CDR3 here is CASSNFRTEPREVRANTGELFF. The CDR3 DNA is TGTGCCAGCAGCAATTTTAGGACAGAGCCTCGGGAAGTCCGTGCGAACACCGGGGAGCTGTTTTTT.

CDR3 DNA: TGTGCCAGCAGCGAATACGACGGGAGGAGGTCAGATACGCAGTATTTT. It codes for CASSEYDGRRSDTQYF. The rearrangement links TRBV7-9 to TRBJ2-3; 7 bases are a match to TRBD2. This CDR3 region has 16 residues. J was trimmed by 4 bases and V by 5 bases; bases with no gene match: 12. In germline, CDR1 is SEHNR, CDR2 FQNEAQ (reference sequence). Together with reference TRBV7-9 and TRBJ2-3, the CDR3 gives the full variable domain: DTGVSQNPRHKITKRGQNVTFRCDPISEHNRLYWYRQTLGQGPEFLTYFQNEAQLEKSRLLSDRFSAERPKGSFSTLEIQRTEQGDSAMYLCASSEYDGRRSDTQYFGPGTRLTVL.

The table lists this clone with a few counts. The DNA of the CDR3 is TGTGCCAGCAGCTTGAGCGGACTAGCGGGAACCTACGAGCAGTACTTC. It yields the protein CASSLSGLAGTYEQYF. The chain carries TRBV5-6 and TRBJ2-7, with 12 nucleotides matching TRBD2. Looked up from germline, CDR1 is SGHDT and CDR2 is YYEEEE. V was clipped by 1 base and J by 2 bases; unmatched bases: 4. This CDR3 has 16 residues.

The chain employs TRBV6-5 and TRBJ1-2, with 8 positions matching TRBD1. The V gene end was trimmed by 5 bases and the J gene end by 4 bases; junction bases not matched to a gene: 6. This CDR3 spans 14 amino acids. In germline, CDR1 is MNHEY, CDR2 SVGAGI. This CDR3 is CASSGGTGPYGYTF. The DNA for the CDR3 is TGTGCCAGCAGTGGCGGGACAGGCCCCTATGGCTACACCTTC.

The genes are TRBV27 and TRBJ2-1, with TRBD2 matching over 7 bases. V shed 1 base and J 5 bases; nucleotides not matched to a gene: 5. The germline V gene has CDR1 MNHEY and CDR2 SMNVEV (reference sequence). The CDR3 consists of 15 residues. CDR3 coding DNA: TGTGCCAGCAGTTTATTTGGACTAGACAACAATGAGCAGTTCTTC. Amino acids: CASSLFGLDNNEQFF.

This clone was found once. This chain joins TRBV7-9 and TRBJ2-7; 11 positions agree with TRBD1. Germline assignment: CDR1 SEHNR and CDR2 FQNEAQ (reference sequence). The V and J ends lost 5 bases and 5 bases, in that order; junction bases with no gene match: 11. This CDR3 is built from 16 residues. CDR3 residues: CASSTEGLGQGDEQYF. Written as DNA, the CDR3 is TGTGCCAGCAGCACCGAAGGTTTGGGACAGGGGGACGAGCAGTACTTC.

V gene TRBV4-2 combines with J gene TRBJ2-6; D might be TRBD2 (7 bases). The ends were cut back, 4 bases at V and 0 bases at J, with 13 bases in the middle. CDR1 LGHNA and CDR2 YNFKEQ come from the germline V gene. The CDR3 runs 17 residues. The CDR3 DNA sequence: TGTGCCAGCAGCCCCGGGGGGCCCTACTCTGGGGCCAACGTCCTGACTTTC. Its protein product is CASSPGGPYSGANVLTF.

This chain links TRBV18 with TRBJ1-1; 9 bases align to TRBD1. Germline CDR1 is KGHSH and CDR2 is LQKENI. The V segment lost 8 bases and the J segment 5 bases; nucleotides outside the gene matches: 12. This CDR3 is built from 15 residues. CDR3 in DNA: TGTGCCAGCCAGCTCCCCACGACAGGGGGGACTGAAGCTTTCTTT. Translation: CASQLPTTGGTEAFF. Full variable domain (remainder filled in from reference TRBV18 and TRBJ1-1): NAGVMQNPRHLVRRRGQEARLRCSPMKGHSHVYWYRQLPEEGLKFMVYLQKENIIDESGMPKERFSAEFPKEGPSILRIQQVVRGDSAAYFCASQLPTTGGTEAFFGQGTRLTVV.

The rearrangement uses TRBV29-1 and TRBJ2-5, with 7 bases fitting TRBD2. CDR3 length: 15 amino acids. From germline, CDR1 is SQVTM and CDR2 ANQGSEA. V was pared by 0 bases and J by 5 bases, with 9 bases of the junction left unmatched. CDR3 residues: CSVEDLREGGETQYF. DNA of the CDR3: TGCAGCGTTGAAGATCTTAGGGAGGGAGGGGAGACCCAGTACTTC.

V is TRBV12-1 and J is TRBJ2-2; no DNA check was done on the table's D call, TRBD2. TRBV12-1 is a pseudogene locus. The CDR3 totals 16 residues. The CDR3 sequence is CASGSPGTSPTGELFF. The CDR3 DNA reads as TGTGCCAGCGGTTCCCCCGGGACTAGCCCCACCGGGGAGCTGTTTTTT.

The gene calls are TRBV27 and TRBJ2-2; D is undetermined. V lost 5 bases, J lost 4 bases, and 8 bases lay in between. CDR3 size: 13 residues. Germline loops: CDR1 MNHEY, CDR2 SMNVEV (reference sequence). The CDR3: CASSTSSTGELFF. The CDR3 nucleotides are TGTGCCAGCAGTACCTCGAGCACCGGGGAGCTGTTTTTT.

This chain joins TRBV15 and TRBJ1-2; the D is unclear. V was clipped by 0 bases and J by 2 bases, with 7 bases between them. CDR3 length: 14 amino acids. The germline CDR1 and CDR2 sequences are LNHNV and YYDKDF (reference sequence). CDR3 in amino acids: CATSREGRNYGYTF. The CDR3 coding sequence is TGTGCCACCAGCAGAGAGGGCAGAAACTATGGCTACACCTTC. The full variable domain, its missing parts supplied by reference TRBV15 and TRBJ1-2, is DAMVIQNPRYQVTQFGKPVTLSCSQTLNHNVMYWYQQKSSQAPKLLFHYYDKDFNNEADTPDNFQSRRPNTSFCFLDIRSPGLGDTAMYLCATSREGRNYGYTFGSGTRLTVV.

This clone was counted a single time. V usage is TRBV19 and J usage is TRBJ2-3; 7 nucleotides line up with TRBD2. The CDR3 has 14 amino acids. V was clipped by 7 bases and J by 2 bases; unmatched bases: 6. Germline CDR1 is LNHDA and CDR2 is SQIVND (reference sequence). For the CDR3, the DNA is TGTGCCAGTATGTCGGGGGGATTCACAGATACGCAGTATTTT. Amino acids: CASMSGGFTDTQYF.

This chain links TRBV4-3 with TRBJ2-2; TRBD1 agrees at 7 bases. The CDR3 has 13 amino acids. Looked up from germline, CDR1 is LGHNA and CDR2 is YSLEER. Trimming removed 1 base from V and 12 bases from J; junction bases left unmatched: 5. The CDR3 reads CASSQVGDSKLFF. The CDR3 nucleotides read TGCGCCAGCAGCCAAGTAGGGGACAGCAAGCTGTTTTTT.

The chain carries TRBV6-5 and TRBJ2-7, with TRBD2 identical over 7 bases. CDR1 MNHEY and CDR2 SVGAGI come from the germline V gene. V dropped 5 bases and J dropped 0; count of bases not matched to a gene: 7. This CDR3 is 15 amino acids long. The CDR3 region is CASSTLAEHSYEQYF. CDR3 DNA: TGTGCCAGCAGTACTCTAGCGGAACACTCCTACGAGCAGTACTTC.

The chain uses TRBV10-1 and TRBJ1-2; 7 nucleotides match TRBD1. Germline CDR1 WNHNN, CDR2 SYGVQD (reference sequence). The CDR3 length is 15 residues. The J segment lost 4 bases and the V segment lost 7 bases, leaving 12 bases of the junction unmatched. CDR3 in DNA: TGCGCCAGCACACAGCGAACAGGGGAGCGCTATGGCTACACCTTC. Amino acids: CASTQRTGERYGYTF.

The rearrangement joins TRBV2 to TRBJ2-1; 8 bases map to TRBD2. J was trimmed by 0 bases and V by 7 bases; bases with no gene match: 8. This CDR3 spans 16 amino acids. Germline CDR1 and CDR2: SNHLY and FYNNEI. DNA for the CDR3: TGTGCCAGCACCCTCCGGGGGGGAGGCTCCTACAATGAGCAGTTCTTC. Translating gives CASTLRGGGSYNEQFF.

CDR3 sequence: CASSPTGSSYEQYF. The CDR3 DNA reads TGTGCCAGCAGCCCGACGGGGAGCTCCTACGAGCAGTACTTC. The chain links TRBV7-9 to TRBJ2-7; D perhaps matches TRBD2 (5 bases). Germline CDR1 SEHNR, CDR2 FQNEAQ (reference sequence). CDR3 length equals 14 residues. V dropped 5 bases and J dropped 0 bases, with 11 bases sitting between them. The full variable domain, in which reference TRBV7-9 and TRBJ2-7 provide the parts outside the CDR3, is DTGVSQNPRHKITKRGQNVTFRCDPISEHNRLYWYRQTLGQGPEFLTYFQNEAQLEKSRLLSDRFSAERPKGSFSTLEIQRTEQGDSAMYLCASSPTGSSYEQYFGPGTRLTVT.